Detailed here is one T cell receptor (beta chain). This clonotype was observed a few times. Its antigen is not yet known. There are no base qualities to consult, and no much larger clone falls within one base. This sample was included in a study of response to subunit inactivated influenza vaccine (dated by TCRdb to the late 2010s). Study-wide context: To follow how T cells responded to a trivalent subunit inactivated influenza vaccine, the researchers relied on deep quantitative profiling of the T cell receptor repertoire.

From the cysteine through the phenylalanine, the CDR3 covers 14 amino acids. The only DNA kept is the CDR3, 42 bases in frame from the first base. V is reduced by 2 bases and J by 8 bases, leaving a spacing of 15 bases between them. The CDR1 and CDR2 encoded by the germline V gene are WSHSY and SAAADI. The investigation overall reported the following: The authors proposed that each seasonal influenza vaccination may bring in only a limited number of new T cells.

Library prep was done by RT-PCR. Sequenced on an Illumina HiSeq 2500. TCRdb reran the public reads through fastp at Q25 and MiXCR, keeping productive beta chains. Here each entry gathers all rows of one CDR3 protein and keeps the most common genes and DNA. The sample table records hundreds of thousands of distinct CDR3 sequences; roughly 10% of these occur just once. Of the sample, 10% falls within the top ten clones. The sequence is built from TRBV10-2 and TRBJ1-2; tentative D gene TRBD1, with 5 bases matching. This specimen was PBMCs from blood, taken on the day of vaccination. This TCR was sampled from a man in his fifties or sixties who received an inactivated influenza vaccine. Donor details come from another sample of the same person, matched by shared clones. The DNA sequence follows: TGCGCCAGCAGTGAGGTTGGAGGGGTATACGGCTACACCTTC. Its amino acids are CASSEVGGVYGYTF.